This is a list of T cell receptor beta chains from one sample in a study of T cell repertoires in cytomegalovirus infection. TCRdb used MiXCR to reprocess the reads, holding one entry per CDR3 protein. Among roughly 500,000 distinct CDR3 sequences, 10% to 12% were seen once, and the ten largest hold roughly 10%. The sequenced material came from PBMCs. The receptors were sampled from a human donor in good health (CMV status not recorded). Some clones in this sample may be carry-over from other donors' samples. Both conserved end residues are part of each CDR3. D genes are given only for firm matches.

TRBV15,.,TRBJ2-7,CATRDRGGSYEQYF
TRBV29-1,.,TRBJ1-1,CSVTGYTEAFF
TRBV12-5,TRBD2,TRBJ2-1,CASGGGTAYNEQFF
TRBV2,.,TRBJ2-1,CASSVSMGRRDEQFF
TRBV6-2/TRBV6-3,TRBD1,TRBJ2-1,CASSTYSGQGNFEQFF
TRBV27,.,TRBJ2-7,CASSLRRIGDEQYF
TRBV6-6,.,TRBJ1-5,CASSYSSRGGNQPQHF
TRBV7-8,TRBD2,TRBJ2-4,CASSLAGAGVGSTHENIQYF
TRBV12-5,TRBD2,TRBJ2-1,CASGLVPGEGGNEQFF
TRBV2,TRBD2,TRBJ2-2,CASSRLAGITGELFF
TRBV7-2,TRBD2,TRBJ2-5,CASSSPGLAGGTQYF